Shown below are 17 T cell receptor beta chains from a single sample sequenced in a study of PD-L1 blockade in urothelial cancer. Sequencing used immunoSEQ multiplex PCR; TCRdb keeps in-frame clones, though not all of them. The sample carries about 36,000 clones, more than 35% recorded once. The input for sequencing was tumor tissue, taken before atezolizumab (anti-PD-L1) treatment. All receptors come from a man aged 60 to 69 with urothelial cancer.

This chain's CDR3 is CASSQGSGINTIYF. CDR3 in DNA: TGCGCCAGCAGCCAAGGGTCCGGAATTAACACCATATATTTT. The J gene is TRBJ1-3, the V gene TRBV1. TRBV1 is reported as a pseudogene. The CDR3 contains 14 residues.

Many counts were recorded for this clone. The chain has TRBV11-3 and TRBJ1-3, with unresolved D. The CDR3 sequence is 15 residues long. Germline V CDR1 and CDR2: SGHNT, YENEEA. The V gene lost 5 bases and the J gene lost 4 bases, with 15 bases spanning the gap. As DNA, the CDR3 is TGTGCCAGCAGCGAGATATTCCGGGCCGGAAACACCATATATTTT. Its protein is CASSEIFRAGNTIYF. The full variable domain, completed using reference TRBV11-3 and TRBJ1-3, is EAGVVQSPRYKIIEKKQPVAFWCNPISGHNTLYWYLQNLGQGPELLIRYENEEAVDDSQLPKDRFSAERLKGVDSTLKIQPAELGDSAVYLCASSEIFRAGNTIYFGEGSWLTVV.

Within the sample, this clone is large. The chain links TRBV30 to TRBJ2-2; 7 bases match TRBD2. There are 13 residues in the CDR3. J lost 6 bases, V lost 0 bases, and 1 base had no gene match. Germline loops: CDR1 GTSNPN, CDR2 SVGIG (reference sequence). The CDR3 is CAWSVGGSGELFF. The CDR3 coding sequence is TGTGCCTGGAGTGTGGGGGGGTCCGGGGAGCTGTTTTTT.

J is TRBJ2-2 and V is TRBV19, with 11 bases fitting TRBD2. CDR3 length: 17 amino acids. The V gene end was trimmed by 3 bases and the J gene end by 6 bases; junction bases not matched to a gene: 9. Germline values: CDR1 LNHDA, CDR2 SQIVND (reference sequence). CDR3 sequence: CASSIWTSGYLAGELFF. CDR3 in DNA: TGTGCCAGTAGTATCTGGACTAGCGGGTACCTGGCCGGGGAGCTGTTTTTT.

The V call is TRBV28, the J call TRBJ2-5; tentative D call: TRBD2 (6 bases). The germline V and J ends were trimmed by 2 bases and 4 bases, with 14 bases remaining between them. The germline V gene encodes CDR1 MDHEN and CDR2 SYDVKM. CDR3 length equals 15 residues. In DNA, the CDR3 is TGTGCCAGCAGTTTAGCGGGCGGAGGGACAGAGACCCAGTACTTC. Translated: CASSLAGGGTETQYF.

The chain uses TRBV6-8 and TRBJ2-5, with TRBD2 matching 9 bases. The CDR3 spans 16 residues. V lost 6 bases and J lost 0; bases outside the gene matches: 8. Germline CDR1 is MNHGY and CDR2 is SAAAGT. The CDR3 region is CASRLAGGGYQETQYF. The CDR3 DNA follows: TGTGCCAGCAGGCTGGCGGGAGGGGGGTACCAAGAGACCCAGTACTTC.

This clone has just a few counts. The rearrangement joins TRBV9 to TRBJ2-3, with no clear D. Germline V gives CDR1 SGDLS, CDR2 YYNGEE. The V end lost 5 bases, the J end lost 4 bases, and 8 bases lay between the germline ends. CDR3 length: 12 amino acids. The CDR3 nucleotides read TGTGCCAGCAGTCGGTCGCCAGATACGCAGTATTTT. It yields the protein CASSRSPDTQYF.

The chain recombines TRBV6-8 with TRBJ1-4, with D possibly matching TRBD1 (6 bases). In germline, CDR1 is MNHGY, CDR2 SAAAGT. Trimming cost V 0 bases and J 6 bases, with 8 bases left between them. The CDR3 extends over 14 amino acids. The CDR3 DNA sequence: TGTGCCAGCAGTTACTCGACAGGCCATGAAAAACTGTTTTTT. Protein sequence: CASSYSTGHEKLFF.

Many counts were recorded for this clone. The V and J genes are TRBV4-1 and TRBJ2-7, with TRBD1 identical over 9 bases. V lost 0 bases and J lost 4; bases outside the gene matches: 4. The germline gives CDR1 MGHRA, CDR2 YSYEKL. This CDR3 region has 15 residues. The CDR3 sequence: CASSQEGQGPYEQYF. CDR3 bases: TGCGCCAGCAGCCAAGAGGGACAGGGTCCTTACGAGCAGTACTTC.

This clone was observed a handful of times. V usage is TRBV6-7 and J usage is TRBJ1-1, with D unresolved. TRBV6-7 is an ORF for which the function is uncertain. This CDR3 is 15 amino acids long. The germline V and J ends were trimmed by 0 bases and 0 bases, with 8 bases remaining between them. CDR3 sequence (DNA): TGTGCCAGCAGTTACTCGGCAGCCATGAACACTGAAGCTTTCTTT. This sequence encodes CASSYSAAMNTEAFF.

This clone was seen only a few times. V is TRBV11-3 and J is TRBJ2-3, with TRBD2 identical over 13 bases. With 5 bases clipped from V and 4 bases from J, the junction kept 6 bases outside the gene matches. This CDR3 comprises 16 residues. Per germline, CDR1 SGHNT and CDR2 YENEEA. CDR3 region: CASSQRTSGSSDTQYF. The CDR3 DNA follows: TGTGCCAGCAGCCAAAGGACTAGCGGGAGTTCAGATACGCAGTATTTT.

This clone was found many times. Other DNA sequences in this sample translate to the same CDR3. V gene TRBV6-8 combines with J gene TRBJ1-1; D perhaps matches TRBD1 (5 bases). This CDR3 is built from 13 residues. Trimming removed 2 bases from V and 1 base from J, with 5 bases in between. Germline loops: CDR1 MNHGY, CDR2 SAAAGT. DNA of the CDR3: TGTGCCAGCAGTTACCAGGGGAACACTGAAGCTTTCTTT. It encodes CASSYQGNTEAFF.

Here the CDR3 DNA reads TGTGCCAGCGCAGGCGGGGGGGTTGTGGAGCAGTTCTTC. It yields the protein CASAGGGVVEQFF. The chain couples TRBV9 to TRBJ2-1; 9 bases align to TRBD2. The CDR3 contains 13 residues. Germline CDR1 and CDR2: SGDLS and YYNGEE. Trimming took 7 bases from V and 10 from J; bases not matched to a gene: 9.

The chain links TRBV18 to TRBJ2-1; tentative D call: TRBD2 (6 bases). From germline, CDR1 is KGHSH and CDR2 LQKENI. This CDR3 is 17 amino acids long. Trimming took 0 bases from V and 4 from J, leaving 16 bases between them. The CDR3 region is CASSPPVNPGGYNEQFF. As DNA, the CDR3 is TGTGCCAGCTCACCACCGGTAAATCCCGGGGGTTACAATGAGCAGTTCTTC.

This clone was counted many times. This chain joins TRBV2 and TRBJ2-2; 13 bases map to TRBD2. This CDR3 contains 15 residues. The germline gives CDR1 SNHLY, CDR2 FYNNEI. V trimming: 6 bases; J trimming: 4 bases; junction bases outside the gene matches: 2. The CDR3 DNA follows: TGTGCCAGCAGAGGGACTAGCGGGGCCACCGGGGAGCTGTTTTTT. It yields the protein CASRGTSGATGELFF.

V is TRBV9 and J is TRBJ2-2, with D possibly called TRBD1 or TRBD2 (5 bases each). V was pared by 1 base and J by 2 bases, with 6 bases between. In germline, CDR1 is SGDLS, CDR2 YYNGEE. CDR3 length equals 14 residues. The CDR3 sequence: CASSVRDNTGELFF. CDR3 sequence (DNA): TGTGCCAGCAGCGTAAGGGACAACACCGGGGAGCTGTTTTTT.

This clone has just a few counts. The chain joins TRBV7-6 to TRBJ1-3; D remains ambiguous. This CDR3 spans 16 amino acids. Trimming pared 1 base from V and 1 base from J, leaving 11 bases between. In germline, CDR1 is SGHVS, CDR2 FNYEAQ. The CDR3 bases are TGTGCCAGCAGCTTAGGATCCGGGGTTTCTGGAAACACCATATATTTT. This gives the protein CASSLGSGVSGNTIYF.